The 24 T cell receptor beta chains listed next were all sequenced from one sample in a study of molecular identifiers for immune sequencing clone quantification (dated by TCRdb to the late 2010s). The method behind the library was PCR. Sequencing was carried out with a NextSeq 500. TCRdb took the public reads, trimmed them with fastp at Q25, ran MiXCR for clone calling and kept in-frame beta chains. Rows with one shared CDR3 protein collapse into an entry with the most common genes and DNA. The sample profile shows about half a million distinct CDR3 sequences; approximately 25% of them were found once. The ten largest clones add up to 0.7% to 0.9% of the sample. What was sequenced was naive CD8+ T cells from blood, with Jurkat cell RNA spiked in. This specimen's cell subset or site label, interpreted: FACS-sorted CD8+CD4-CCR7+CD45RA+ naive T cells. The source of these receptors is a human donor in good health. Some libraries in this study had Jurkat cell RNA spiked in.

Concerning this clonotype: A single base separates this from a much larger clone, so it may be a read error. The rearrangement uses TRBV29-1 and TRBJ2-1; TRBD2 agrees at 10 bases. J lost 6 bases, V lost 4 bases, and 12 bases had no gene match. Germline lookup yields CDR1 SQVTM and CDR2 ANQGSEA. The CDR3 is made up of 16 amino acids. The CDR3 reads CSVGGTSAIPGNEQFF. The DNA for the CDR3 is TGCAGCGTTGGCGGGACTAGCGCCATCCCGGGCAATGAGCAGTTCTTC.

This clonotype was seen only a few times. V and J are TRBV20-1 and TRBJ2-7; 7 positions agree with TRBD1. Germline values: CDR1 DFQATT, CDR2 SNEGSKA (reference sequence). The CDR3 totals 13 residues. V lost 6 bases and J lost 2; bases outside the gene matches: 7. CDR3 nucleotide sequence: TGCAGTGCAACCTCACAGGGGACCTACGAGCAGTACTTC. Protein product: CSATSQGTYEQYF.

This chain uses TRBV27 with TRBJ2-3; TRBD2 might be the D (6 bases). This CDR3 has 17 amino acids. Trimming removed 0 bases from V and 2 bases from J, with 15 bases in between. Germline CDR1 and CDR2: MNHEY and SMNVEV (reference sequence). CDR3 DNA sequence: TGTGCCAGCAGTTTATCGATTACGGGACTTACCACAGATACGCAGTATTTT. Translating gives CASSLSITGLTTDTQYF.

Written as DNA, the CDR3 is TGTGCCAGCAGTAATCGGGACGGAGATAGCAATCAGCCCCAGCATTTT. Translation: CASSNRDGDSNQPQHF. The chain is built from TRBV12-3 or TRBV12-4 and TRBJ1-5; D is possibly TRBD1 (5 bases). The CDR3 is 16 amino acids. The V end was cut by 5 bases, the J end by 0 bases, with 14 bases between.

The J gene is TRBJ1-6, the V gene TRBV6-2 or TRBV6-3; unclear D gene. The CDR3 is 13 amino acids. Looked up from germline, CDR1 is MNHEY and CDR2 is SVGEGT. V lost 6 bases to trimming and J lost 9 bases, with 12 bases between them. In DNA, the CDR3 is TGTGCCAGCAGAGACCCTAACCTTTCACCCCTCCACTTT. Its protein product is CASRDPNLSPLHF.

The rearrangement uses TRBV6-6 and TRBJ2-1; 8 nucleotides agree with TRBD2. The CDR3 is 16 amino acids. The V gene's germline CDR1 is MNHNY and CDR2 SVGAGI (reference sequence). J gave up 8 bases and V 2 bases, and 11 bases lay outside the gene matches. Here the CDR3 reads CASSYDLAGLSDEQFF. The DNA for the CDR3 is TGTGCCAGCAGTTACGATCTAGCGGGCCTGTCGGATGAGCAGTTCTTC.

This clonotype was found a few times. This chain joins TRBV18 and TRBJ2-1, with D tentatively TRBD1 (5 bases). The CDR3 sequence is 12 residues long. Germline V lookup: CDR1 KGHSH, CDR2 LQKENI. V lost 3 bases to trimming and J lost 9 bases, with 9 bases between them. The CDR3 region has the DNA TGTGCCAGCTCACCCAGTGGGGCTGAGCAGTTCTTC. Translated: CASSPSGAEQFF.

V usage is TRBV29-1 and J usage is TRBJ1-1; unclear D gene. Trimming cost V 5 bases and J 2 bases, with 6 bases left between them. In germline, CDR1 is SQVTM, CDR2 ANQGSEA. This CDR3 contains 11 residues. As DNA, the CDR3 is TGCAGCGTTACGGATAACACTGAAGCTTTCTTT. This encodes CSVTDNTEAFF.

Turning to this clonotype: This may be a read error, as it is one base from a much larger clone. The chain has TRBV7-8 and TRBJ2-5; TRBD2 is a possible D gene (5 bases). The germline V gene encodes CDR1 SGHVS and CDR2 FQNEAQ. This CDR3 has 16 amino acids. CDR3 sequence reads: CTSSIGSPRGQETQYF. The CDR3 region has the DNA TGTACCAGCAGCATTGGGTCCCCAAGAGGGCAAGAGACCCAGTACTTC.

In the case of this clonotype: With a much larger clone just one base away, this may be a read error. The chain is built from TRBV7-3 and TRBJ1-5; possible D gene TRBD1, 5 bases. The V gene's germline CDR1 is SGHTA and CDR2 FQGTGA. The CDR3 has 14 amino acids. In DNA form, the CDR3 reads TGTGCCAGCAGCCGGGACCTGGGCGATCAGCTCCAGCATTTT. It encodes CASSRDLGDQLQHF.

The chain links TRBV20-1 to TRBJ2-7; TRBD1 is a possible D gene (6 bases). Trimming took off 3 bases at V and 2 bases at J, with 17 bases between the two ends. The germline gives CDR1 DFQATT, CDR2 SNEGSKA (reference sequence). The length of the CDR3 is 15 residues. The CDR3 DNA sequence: TGCAGTGCTAGCGGAGAGGGGACACAGACCTACGAGCAGTACTTC. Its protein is CSASGEGTQTYEQYF.

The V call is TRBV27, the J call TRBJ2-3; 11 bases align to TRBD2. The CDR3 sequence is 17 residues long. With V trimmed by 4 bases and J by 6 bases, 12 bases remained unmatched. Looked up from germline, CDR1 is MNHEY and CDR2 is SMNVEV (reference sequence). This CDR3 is CASSSRSSGRVGDTQYF. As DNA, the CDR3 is TGTGCCAGCAGTTCGCGGAGTAGCGGGAGGGTCGGGGATACGCAGTATTTT.

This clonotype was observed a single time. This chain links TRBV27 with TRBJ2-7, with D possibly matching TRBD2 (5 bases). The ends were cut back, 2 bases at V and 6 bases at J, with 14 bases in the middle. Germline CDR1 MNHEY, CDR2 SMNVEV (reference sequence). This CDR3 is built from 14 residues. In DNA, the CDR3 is TGTGCCAGCAGTTTACTAGGGAGAGGCCGCGAGCAGTACTTC. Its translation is CASSLLGRGREQYF.

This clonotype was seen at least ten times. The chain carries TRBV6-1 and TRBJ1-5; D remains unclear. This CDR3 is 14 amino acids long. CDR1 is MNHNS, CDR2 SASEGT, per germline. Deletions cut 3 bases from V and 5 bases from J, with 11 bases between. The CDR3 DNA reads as TGTGCCAGCAGTGATGTCGGGGTGGATCAGCCCCAGCATTTT. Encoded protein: CASSDVGVDQPQHF.

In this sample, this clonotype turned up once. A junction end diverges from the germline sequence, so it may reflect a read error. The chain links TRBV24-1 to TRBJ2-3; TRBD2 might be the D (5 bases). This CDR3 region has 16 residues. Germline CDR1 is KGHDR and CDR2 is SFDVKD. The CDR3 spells CATSDFGKSSTDMQYF. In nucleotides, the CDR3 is TGTGCCACCAGTGATTTCGGGAAGTCTAGCACAGATATGCAGTATTTT.

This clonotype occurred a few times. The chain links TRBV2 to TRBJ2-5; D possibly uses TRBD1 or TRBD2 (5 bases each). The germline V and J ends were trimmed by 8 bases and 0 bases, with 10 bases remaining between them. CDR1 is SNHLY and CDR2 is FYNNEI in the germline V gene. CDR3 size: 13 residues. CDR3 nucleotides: TGTGCCAGCGGGGGAGAGTACCAAGAGACCCAGTACTTC. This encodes CASGGEYQETQYF.

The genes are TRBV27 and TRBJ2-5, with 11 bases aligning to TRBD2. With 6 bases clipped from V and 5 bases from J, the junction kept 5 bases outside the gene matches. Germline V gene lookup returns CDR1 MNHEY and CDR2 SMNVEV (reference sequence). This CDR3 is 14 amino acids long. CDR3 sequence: CASSISGRVETQYF. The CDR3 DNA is TGTGCCAGCAGCATTAGCGGGAGGGTTGAGACCCAGTACTTC.

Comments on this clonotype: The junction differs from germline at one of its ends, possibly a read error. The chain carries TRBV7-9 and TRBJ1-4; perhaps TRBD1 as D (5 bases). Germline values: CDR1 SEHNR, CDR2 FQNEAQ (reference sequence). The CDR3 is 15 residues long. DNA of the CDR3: TGTGCCAGCAGCTTACCCGGGGGATCTAAAGAAAAACTGTTTTTT. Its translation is CASSLPGGSKEKLFF.

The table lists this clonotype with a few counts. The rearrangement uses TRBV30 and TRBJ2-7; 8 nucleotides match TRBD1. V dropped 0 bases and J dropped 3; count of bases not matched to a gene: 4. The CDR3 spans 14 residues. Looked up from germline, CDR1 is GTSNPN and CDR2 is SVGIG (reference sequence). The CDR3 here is CAWSVTGVGYEQYF. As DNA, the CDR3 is TGTGCCTGGAGTGTGACAGGGGTGGGCTACGAGCAGTACTTC.

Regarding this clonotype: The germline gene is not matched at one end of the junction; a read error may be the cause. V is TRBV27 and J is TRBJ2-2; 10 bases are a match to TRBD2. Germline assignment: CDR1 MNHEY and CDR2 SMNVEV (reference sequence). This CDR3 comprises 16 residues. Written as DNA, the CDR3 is TGTGCCAGCACGGGTAGCGGGGGGCGATACACCGGGGAGCCGTTTTTT. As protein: CASTGSGGRYTGEPFF.

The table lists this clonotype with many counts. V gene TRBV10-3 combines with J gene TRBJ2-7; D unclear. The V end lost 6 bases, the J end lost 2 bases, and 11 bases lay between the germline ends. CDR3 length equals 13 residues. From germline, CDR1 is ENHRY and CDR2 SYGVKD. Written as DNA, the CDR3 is TGTGCCATCAGCGATACCTCTGCCTACGAGCAGTACTTC. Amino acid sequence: CAISDTSAYEQYF.

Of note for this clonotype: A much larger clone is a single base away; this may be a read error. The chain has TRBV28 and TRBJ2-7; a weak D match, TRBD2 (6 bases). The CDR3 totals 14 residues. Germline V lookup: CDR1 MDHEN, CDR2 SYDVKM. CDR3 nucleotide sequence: TGTGCCAGCAGTACAAGTGGAGGGTCCTACGATCAGTACTTC. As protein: CASSTSGGSYDQYF.

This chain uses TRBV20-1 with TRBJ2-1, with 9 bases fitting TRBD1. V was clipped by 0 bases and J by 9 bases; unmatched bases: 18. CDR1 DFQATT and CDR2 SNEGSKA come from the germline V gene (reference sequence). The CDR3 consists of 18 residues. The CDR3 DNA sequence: TGCAGTGCTAGAGATTCGGACAGGGGCGACCCCTACCGTCCTGAGCAGTTCTTC. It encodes CSARDSDRGDPYRPEQFF.

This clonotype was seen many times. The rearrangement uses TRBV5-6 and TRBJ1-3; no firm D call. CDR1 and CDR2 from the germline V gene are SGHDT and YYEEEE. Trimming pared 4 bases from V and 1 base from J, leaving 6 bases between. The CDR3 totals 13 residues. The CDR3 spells CASSVSSGNTIYF. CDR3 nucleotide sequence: TGTGCCAGCAGCGTGTCGTCTGGAAACACCATATATTTT.